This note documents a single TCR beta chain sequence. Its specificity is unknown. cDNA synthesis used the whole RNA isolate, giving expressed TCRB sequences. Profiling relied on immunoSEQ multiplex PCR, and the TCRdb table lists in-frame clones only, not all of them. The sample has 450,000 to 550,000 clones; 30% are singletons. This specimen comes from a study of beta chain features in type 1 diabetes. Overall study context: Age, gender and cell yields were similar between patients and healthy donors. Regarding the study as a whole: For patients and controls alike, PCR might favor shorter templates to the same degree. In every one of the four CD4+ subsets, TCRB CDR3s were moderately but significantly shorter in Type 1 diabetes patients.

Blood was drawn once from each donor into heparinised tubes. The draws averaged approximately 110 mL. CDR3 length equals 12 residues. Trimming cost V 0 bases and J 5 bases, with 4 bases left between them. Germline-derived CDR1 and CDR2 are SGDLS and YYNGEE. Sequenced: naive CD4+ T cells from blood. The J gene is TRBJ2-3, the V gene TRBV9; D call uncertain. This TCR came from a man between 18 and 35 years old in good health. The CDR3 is CASSVEEDTQYF. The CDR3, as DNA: TGTGCCAGCAGCGTAGAAGAAGATACGCAGTATTTT.